This TCR beta chain is drawn from a study of T-cell reconstitution after alpha-beta-depleted transplantation in children listed by TCRdb under 2016. Background on the whole study: T-cell immune reconstitution after TCRalphabeta/CD19-depleted allogeneic hematopoietic cell transplantation in children was quantitatively tracked in the study by means of TCR repertoire profiling.

This clonotype occurred many times. Its specific antigen is unknown. The sample holds no much larger clone one base away, and base qualities are not on file. The paper as a whole reports these results and caveats: Over the following months the frequencies of hyperexpanded clones went down, and after one year T-cell counts and TCRbeta diversity were mostly credited to newly produced T cells. About two months after transplant, the apparently early recovery of alphabetaT-cell counts reportedly depended on just several hundred clones that had expanded rapidly and came from non-depleted graft cells. In some patients, high TCRbeta diversity at day 60 was attributed to recipient T cells and intrathymic progenitors that had survived conditioning.

The junction carries 13 bases between V and J, which are trimmed by 1 base and 3 bases respectively. CDR1 and CDR2 were assigned from the germline V gene (reference sequence) as LNHNV and YYDKDF. Including cysteine and phenylalanine, the CDR3 has 16 amino acids. Of all the DNA, just the CDR3 is kept, 48 bases in frame from base 1. The receptor library was made with PCR. These reads were obtained on an Illumina HiSeq 2500. TCR library preparation used molecular barcoding, with unique molecular identifiers applied to normalize quantification of the TCRbeta repertoire. Through fastp at Q25 and MiXCR, TCRdb rebuilt clones from the public reads, retaining in-frame beta chains. One record per CDR3 amino acid sequence lists the most common genes and DNA. This sample gives around 300,000 distinct CDR3 sequences in total; around 10% of them show up just once. 20% to 30% of the sample is in the top ten clones.

The sample's treatment or condition, from its label and the paper: allogeneic hematopoietic cell transplantation with graft depleted of TCRalphabeta T cells and CD19 B cells. The transplant recipients were children given TCRalphabeta/CD19-depleted allogeneic hematopoietic cell grafts. This specimen consisted of peripheral blood, obtained 180 days after TCRalphabeta/CD19-depleted stem cell transplant. The TCR comes from a male patient between 2 and 15 years old who had a stem cell transplant for chronic granulomatous disease, so the T cells may come from the graft donor. The rearranged segments are TRBV15 and TRBJ2-1; a weak D assignment points to TRBD1 (6 bases agree). The bases read TGTGCCACCAGCAGAGGGATAGACAGGAGCTACAATGAGCAGTTCTTC. The resulting protein is CATSRGIDRSYNEQFF.